This T cell receptor (beta chain) stems from a study of T cell repertoires in cytomegalovirus infection. Study in general: Recently identified HLA-C-restricted CMV epitopes were among the peptides used. CMV infection together with matching HLA type was indicated by public TCR beta signatures.

TCRdb ran MiXCR on the reads and lists one entry per CDR3 protein. Among some 940,000 distinct CDR3 sequences listed, around 31% were seen once. To note about this clonotype: Antigen unknown.

The CDR3 length is 14 residues. Trimming pared 10 bases from V and 4 bases from J, leaving 19 bases between. Per germline, CDR1 MNHNY and CDR2 SVGAGI (reference sequence). This chain uses TRBV6-6 with TRBJ2-5, with D perhaps TRBD2 (6 bases). The material was cultured CD8+ T cells from PBMCs, obtained from culture after CMV antigen stimulation. The receptor was derived from a human donor in good health (CMV status not recorded). Some clones in this sample may be carry-over from other donors' samples. The CDR3 sequence is CATARDTAGETQYF. CDR3 nucleotide sequence: TGTGCCACCGCACGAGACACAGCGGGAGAGACCCAGTACTTC.